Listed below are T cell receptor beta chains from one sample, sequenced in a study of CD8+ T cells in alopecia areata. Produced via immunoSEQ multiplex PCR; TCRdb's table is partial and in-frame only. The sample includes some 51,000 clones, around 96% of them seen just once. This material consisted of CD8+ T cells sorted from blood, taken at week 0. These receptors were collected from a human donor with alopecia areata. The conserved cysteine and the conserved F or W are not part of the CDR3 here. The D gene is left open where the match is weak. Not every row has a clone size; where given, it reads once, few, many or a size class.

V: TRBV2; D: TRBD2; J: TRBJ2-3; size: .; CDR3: ASSSGLAATSTDTQY
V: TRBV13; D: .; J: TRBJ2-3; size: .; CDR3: ASSLDEDSLTTDTQY
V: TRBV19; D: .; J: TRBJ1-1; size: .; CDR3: ASHTGGTEAF
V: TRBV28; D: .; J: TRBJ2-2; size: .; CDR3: ASSLSRLDTGELF
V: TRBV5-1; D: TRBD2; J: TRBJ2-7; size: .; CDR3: ASSEGTSFSYEQY
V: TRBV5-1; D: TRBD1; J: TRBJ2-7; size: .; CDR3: ASSLALAGGFDEQY
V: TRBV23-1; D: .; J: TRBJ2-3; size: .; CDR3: ASSQSLGKADTQY
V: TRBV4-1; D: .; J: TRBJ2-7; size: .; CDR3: ASSHPAKARQY
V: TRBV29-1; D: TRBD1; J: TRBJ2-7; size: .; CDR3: SVDVGGTGIDEQY
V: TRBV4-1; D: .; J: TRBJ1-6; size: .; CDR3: ASSQEGQSSYNSPLH
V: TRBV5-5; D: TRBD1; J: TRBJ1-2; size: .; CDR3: ASSLASQGPYGYT
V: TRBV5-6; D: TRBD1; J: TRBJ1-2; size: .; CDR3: ASSQGTGLNYGYT
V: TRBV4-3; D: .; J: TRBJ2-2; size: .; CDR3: ASSPRHETGELF
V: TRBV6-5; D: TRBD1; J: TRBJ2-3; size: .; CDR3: ASSYDRDRGTDTQY
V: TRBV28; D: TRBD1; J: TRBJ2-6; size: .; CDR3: ASSNRGNSGANVLT
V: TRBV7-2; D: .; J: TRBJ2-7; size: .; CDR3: ASSLVGGSSEQY
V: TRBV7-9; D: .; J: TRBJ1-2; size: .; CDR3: ASSSPGQSVGYT
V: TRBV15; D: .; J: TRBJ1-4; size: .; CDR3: ATSRASRRDEKLF
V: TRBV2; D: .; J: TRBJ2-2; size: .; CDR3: ASSDPNLNTGELF
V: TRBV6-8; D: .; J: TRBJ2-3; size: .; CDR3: ASDTQY
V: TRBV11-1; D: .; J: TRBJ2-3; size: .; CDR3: ASSLWGRSTDTQY
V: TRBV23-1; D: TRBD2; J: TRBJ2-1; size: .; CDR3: ASRLAGETYNEQF
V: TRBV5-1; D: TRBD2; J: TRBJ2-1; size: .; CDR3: ASSLDFSGAGDEQF
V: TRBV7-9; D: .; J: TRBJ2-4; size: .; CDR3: ASSLGLGLKNIQY
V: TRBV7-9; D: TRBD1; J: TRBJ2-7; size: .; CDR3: ASGQGVYEQY
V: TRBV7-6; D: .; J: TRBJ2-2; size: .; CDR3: ASSVDTGELF
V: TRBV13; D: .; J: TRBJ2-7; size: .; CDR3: ASSSFQGPSYEQY
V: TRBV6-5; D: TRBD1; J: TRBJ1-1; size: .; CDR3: ASSYYRTGAEAF
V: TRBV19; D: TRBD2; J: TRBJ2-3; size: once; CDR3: ASSIDLTSGGTDTQY
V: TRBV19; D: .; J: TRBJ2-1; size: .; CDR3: ASSIRQYNEQF
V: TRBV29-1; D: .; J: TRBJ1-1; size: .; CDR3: SVEAGAMGTEAF
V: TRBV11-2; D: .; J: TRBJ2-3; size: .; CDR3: ASSFRGSSTDTQY
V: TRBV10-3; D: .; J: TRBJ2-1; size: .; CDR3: AISRRDGEQF
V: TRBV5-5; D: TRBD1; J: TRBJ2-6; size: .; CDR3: ASSLGTGEDSGANVLT
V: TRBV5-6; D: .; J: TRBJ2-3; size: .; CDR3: ASSSKPHGDTQY
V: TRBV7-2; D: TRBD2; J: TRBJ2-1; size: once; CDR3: ASSLVAGAYNEQF
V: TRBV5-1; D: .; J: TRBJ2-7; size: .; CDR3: ASSFGVTYEQY
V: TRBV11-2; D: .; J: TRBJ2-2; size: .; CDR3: ASSLRALNTGELF
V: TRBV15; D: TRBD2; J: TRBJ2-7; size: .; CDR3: ATSSPITGTSGPYEQY
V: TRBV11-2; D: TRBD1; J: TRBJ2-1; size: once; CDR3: ASSLAPGQGANEQF
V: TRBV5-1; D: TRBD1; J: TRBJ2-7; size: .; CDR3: ASSLGPTGYSYEQY
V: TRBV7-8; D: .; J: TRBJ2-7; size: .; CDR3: ASSLVLNRALPHYEQY
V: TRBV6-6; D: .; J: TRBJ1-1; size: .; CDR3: ASSYSFGLNTEAF
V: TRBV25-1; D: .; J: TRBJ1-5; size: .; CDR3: ASQDWGDQPQH
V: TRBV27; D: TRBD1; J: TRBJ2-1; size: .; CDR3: ASSLSDRGGGPYNEQF
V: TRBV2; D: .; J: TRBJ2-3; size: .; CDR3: ASDSGTDTQY
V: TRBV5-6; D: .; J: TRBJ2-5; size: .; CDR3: ASSLVADGKETQY
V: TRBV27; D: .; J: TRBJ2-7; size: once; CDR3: ASSLRGLVVYEQY
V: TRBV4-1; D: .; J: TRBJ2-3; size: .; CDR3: ASSQEPGDTQY
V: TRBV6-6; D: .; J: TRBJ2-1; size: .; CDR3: ASSYILGGGDEQF
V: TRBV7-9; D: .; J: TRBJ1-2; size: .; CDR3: ASSFLDTNYGYT
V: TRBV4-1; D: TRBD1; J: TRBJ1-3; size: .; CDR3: ASSPQGALTARINGNTIY
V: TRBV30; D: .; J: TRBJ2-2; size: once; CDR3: AWSGYTGELF
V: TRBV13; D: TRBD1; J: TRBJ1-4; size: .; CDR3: ASSKRQGNEKLF
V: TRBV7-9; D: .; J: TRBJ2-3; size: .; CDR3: ASSPPGELSFPDTQY
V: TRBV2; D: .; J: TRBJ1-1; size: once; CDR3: ASSGMGSSLGAF
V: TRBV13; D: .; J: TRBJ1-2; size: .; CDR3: ASSLRAASLFHGYT